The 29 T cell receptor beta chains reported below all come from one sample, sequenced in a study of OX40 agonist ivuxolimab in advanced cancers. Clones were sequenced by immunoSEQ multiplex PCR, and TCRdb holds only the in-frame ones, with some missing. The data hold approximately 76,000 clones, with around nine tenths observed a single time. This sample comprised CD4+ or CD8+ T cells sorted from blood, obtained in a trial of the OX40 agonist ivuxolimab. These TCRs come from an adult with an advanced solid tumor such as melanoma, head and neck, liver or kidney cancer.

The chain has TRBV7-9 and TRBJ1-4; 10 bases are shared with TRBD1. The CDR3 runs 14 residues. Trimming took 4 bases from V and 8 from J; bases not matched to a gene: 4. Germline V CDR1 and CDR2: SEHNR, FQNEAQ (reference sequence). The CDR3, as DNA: TGTGCCAGCAGCTGGGGACAGGGGAAAGAAAAACTGTTTTTT. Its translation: CASSWGQGKEKLFF.

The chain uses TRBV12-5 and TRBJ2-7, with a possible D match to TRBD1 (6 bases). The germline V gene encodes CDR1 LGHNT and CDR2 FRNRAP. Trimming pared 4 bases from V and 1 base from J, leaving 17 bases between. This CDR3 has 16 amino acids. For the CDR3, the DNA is TGTGCTAGTGGTTCCTCTCCTGGGGGCTTGTCCTACGAGCAGTACTTC. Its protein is CASGSSPGGLSYEQYF.

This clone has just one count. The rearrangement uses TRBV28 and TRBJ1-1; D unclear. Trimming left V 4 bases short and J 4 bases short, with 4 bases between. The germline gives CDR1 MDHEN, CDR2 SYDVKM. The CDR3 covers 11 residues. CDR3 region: CASSSGTEAFF. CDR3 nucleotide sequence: TGTGCCAGCAGTTCCGGCACTGAAGCTTTCTTT.

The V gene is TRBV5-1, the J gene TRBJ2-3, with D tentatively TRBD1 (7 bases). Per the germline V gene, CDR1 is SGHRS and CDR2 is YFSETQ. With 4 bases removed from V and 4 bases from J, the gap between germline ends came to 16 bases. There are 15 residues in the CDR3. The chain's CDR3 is CASSETAGGPDTQYF. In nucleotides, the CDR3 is TGCGCCAGCAGCGAAACGGCAGGGGGGCCAGATACGCAGTATTTT.

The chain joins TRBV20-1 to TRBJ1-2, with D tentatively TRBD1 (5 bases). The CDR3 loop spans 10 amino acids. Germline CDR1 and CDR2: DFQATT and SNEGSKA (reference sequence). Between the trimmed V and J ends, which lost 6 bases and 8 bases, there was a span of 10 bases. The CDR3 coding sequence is TGCAGTGCGGGGACCCGCGGCTACACCTTC. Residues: CSAGTRGYTF.

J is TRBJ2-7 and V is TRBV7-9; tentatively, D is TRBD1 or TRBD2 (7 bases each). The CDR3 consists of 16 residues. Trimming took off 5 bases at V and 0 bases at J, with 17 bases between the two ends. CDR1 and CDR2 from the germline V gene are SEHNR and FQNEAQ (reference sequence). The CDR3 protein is CASSGPRGGSSYEQYF. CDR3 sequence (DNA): TGTGCCAGCAGCGGACCCAGGGGGGGGAGCTCCTACGAGCAGTACTTC.

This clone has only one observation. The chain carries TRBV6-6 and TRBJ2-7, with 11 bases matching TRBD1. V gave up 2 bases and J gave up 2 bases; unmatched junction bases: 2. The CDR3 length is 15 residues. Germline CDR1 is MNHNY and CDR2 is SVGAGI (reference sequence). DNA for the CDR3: TGTGCCAGCAGTTACGGACAGGGGGCCGCCTACGAGCAGTACTTC. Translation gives CASSYGQGAAYEQYF.

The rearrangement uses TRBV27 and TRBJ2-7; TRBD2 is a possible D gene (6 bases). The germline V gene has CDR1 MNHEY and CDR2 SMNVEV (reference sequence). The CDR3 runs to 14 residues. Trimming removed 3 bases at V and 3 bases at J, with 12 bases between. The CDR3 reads CASSFSGSHYEQYF. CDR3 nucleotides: TGTGCCAGCAGTTTTTCCGGGAGCCACTACGAGCAGTACTTC.

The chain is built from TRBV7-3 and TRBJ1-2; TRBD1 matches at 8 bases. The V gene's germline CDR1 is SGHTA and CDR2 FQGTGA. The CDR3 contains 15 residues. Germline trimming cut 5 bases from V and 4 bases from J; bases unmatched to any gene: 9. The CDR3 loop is CASSPSSTGVYGYTF. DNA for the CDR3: TGTGCCAGCAGCCCCTCCTCGACAGGGGTCTATGGCTACACCTTC. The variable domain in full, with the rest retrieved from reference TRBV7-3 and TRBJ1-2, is GAGVSQTPSNKVTEKGKYVELRCDPISGHTALYWYRQSLGQGPEFLIYFQGTGAADDSGLPNDRFFAVRPEGSVSTLKIQRTERGDSAVYLCASSPSSTGVYGYTFGSGTRLTVV.

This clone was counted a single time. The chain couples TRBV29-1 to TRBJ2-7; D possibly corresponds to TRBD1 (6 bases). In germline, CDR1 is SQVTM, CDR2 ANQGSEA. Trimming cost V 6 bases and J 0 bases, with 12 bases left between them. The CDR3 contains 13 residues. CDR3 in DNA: TGCAGCGTCCGACAGGCTAGCTCCTACGAGCAGTACTTC. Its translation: CSVRQASSYEQYF.

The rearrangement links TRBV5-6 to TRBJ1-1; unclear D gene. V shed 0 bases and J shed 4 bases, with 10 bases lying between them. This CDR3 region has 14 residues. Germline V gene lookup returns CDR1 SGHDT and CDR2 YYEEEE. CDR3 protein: CASSLVGAGTEAFF. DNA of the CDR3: TGTGCCAGCAGCTTGGTAGGCGCGGGCACTGAAGCTTTCTTT. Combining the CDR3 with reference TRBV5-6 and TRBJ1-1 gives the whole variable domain DAGVTQSPTHLIKTRGQQVTLRCSPKSGHDTVSWYQQALGQGPQFIFQYYEEEERQRGNFPDRFSGHQFPNYSSELNVNALLLGDSALYLCASSLVGAGTEAFFGQGTRLTVV.

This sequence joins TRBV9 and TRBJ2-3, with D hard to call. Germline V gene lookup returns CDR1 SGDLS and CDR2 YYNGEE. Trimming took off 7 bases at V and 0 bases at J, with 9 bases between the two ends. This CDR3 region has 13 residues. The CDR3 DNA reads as TGTGCCAGCGCCGTGAGTAGCACAGATACGCAGTATTTT. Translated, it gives CASAVSSTDTQYF.

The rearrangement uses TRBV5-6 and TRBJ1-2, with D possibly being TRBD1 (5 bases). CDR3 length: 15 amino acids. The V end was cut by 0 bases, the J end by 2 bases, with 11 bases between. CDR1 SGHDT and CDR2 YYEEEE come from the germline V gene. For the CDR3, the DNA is TGTGCCAGCAGCTTGGCCGGGGGACCGAACTATGGCTACACCTTC. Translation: CASSLAGGPNYGYTF.

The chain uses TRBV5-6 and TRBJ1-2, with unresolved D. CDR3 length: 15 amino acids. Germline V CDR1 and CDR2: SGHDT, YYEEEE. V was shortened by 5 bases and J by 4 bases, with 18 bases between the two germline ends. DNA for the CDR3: TGTGCCAGCAGGCCTGGTGGGGATCAAGGCTATGGCTACACCTTC. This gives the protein CASRPGGDQGYGYTF.

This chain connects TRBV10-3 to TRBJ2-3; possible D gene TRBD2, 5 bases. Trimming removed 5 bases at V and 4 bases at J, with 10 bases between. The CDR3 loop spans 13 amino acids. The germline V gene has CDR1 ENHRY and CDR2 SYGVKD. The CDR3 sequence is CAISLAGADTQYF. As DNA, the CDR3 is TGTGCCATCAGTTTAGCCGGGGCAGATACGCAGTATTTT.

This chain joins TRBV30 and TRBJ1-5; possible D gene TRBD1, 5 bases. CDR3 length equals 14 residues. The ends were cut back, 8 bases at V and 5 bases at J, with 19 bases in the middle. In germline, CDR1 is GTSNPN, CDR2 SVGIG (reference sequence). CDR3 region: CAGSSGTAYQPQHF. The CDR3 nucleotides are TGTGCCGGTTCTTCCGGGACTGCTTATCAGCCCCAGCATTTT.

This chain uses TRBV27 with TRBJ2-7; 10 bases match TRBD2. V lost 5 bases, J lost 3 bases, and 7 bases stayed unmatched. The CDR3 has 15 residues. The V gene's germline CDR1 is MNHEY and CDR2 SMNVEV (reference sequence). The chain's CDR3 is CASSPSGTSVYEQYF. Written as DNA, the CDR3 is TGTGCCAGCAGTCCTTCCGGGACTAGCGTCTACGAGCAGTACTTC.

The DNA of the CDR3 is TGTGCCAGCATCGTGGGTCTTGCTCCCTCCTACGAGCAGTACTTC. It specifies CASIVGLAPSYEQYF. V is TRBV2 and J is TRBJ2-7; D remains ambiguous. CDR3 length equals 15 residues. V lost 7 bases, J lost 0 bases, and 16 bases lay in between. Looked up from germline, CDR1 is SNHLY and CDR2 is FYNNEI.

CDR3 DNA sequence: TGCGCCAGCAGCCTTAGCGGAGGGAACTCCTACGAGCAGTACTTC. Amino acid sequence: CASSLSGGNSYEQYF. The chain combines TRBV4-1 with TRBJ2-7, with TRBD2 as a possible D gene (6 bases). The germline V and J ends were trimmed by 4 bases and 0 bases, with 13 bases remaining between them. Germline V gene data show CDR1 as MGHRA and CDR2 as YSYEKL. CDR3 size: 15 residues.

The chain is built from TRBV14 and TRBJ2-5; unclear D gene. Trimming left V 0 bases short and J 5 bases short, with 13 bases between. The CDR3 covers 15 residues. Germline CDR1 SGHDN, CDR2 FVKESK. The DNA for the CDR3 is TGTGCCAGCAGCCAAGATACCGCCAGGTGGGAGACCCAGTACTTC. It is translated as CASSQDTARWETQYF.

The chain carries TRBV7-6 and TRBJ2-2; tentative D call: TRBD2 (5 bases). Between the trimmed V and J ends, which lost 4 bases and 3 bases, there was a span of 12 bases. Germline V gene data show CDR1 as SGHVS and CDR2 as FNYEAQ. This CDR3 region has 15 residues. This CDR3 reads CASSSVDSYTGELFF. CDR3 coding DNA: TGTGCCAGCAGCTCCGTGGACTCTTACACCGGGGAGCTGTTTTTT.

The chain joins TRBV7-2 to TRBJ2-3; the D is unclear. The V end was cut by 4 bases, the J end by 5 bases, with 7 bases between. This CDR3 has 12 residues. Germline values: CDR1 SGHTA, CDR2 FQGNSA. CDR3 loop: CASSSQQDTQYF. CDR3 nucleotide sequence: TGTGCCAGCAGCTCACAACAAGATACGCAGTATTTT.

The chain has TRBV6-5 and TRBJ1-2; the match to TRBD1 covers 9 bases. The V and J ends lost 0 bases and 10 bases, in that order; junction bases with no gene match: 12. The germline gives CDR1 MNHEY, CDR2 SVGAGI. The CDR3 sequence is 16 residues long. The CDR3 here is CASSYSSTGQGYYYTF. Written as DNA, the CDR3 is TGTGCCAGCAGTTACTCGAGTACGGGACAGGGATACTACTACACCTTC.

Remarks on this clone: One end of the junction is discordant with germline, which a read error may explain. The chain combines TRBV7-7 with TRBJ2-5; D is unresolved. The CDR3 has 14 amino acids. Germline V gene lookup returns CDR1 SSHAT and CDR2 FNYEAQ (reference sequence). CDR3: CASSLSRLEETQYF. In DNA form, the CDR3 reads TGTGCTAGCAGCTTATCCCGACTCGAAGAGACCCAGTACTTC.

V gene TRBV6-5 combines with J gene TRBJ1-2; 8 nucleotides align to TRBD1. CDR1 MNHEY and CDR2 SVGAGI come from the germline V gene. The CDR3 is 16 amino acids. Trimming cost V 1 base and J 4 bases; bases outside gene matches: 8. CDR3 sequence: CASSYLDRAGFYGYTF. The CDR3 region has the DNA TGTGCCAGCAGTTACTTGGACAGGGCGGGATTCTATGGCTACACCTTC.

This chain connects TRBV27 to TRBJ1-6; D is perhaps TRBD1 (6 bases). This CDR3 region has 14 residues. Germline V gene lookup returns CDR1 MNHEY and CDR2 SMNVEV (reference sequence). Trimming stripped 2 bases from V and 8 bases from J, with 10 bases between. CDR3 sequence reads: CASSLHRADSPLHF. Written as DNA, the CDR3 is TGTGCCAGCAGTTTACACAGGGCGGATTCACCCCTCCACTTT.

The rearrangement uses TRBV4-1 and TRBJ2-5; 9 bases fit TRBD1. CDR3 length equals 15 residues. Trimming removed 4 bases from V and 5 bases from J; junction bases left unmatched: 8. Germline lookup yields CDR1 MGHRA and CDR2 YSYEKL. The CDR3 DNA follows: TGCGCCAGCAGCCGAACACAGGGGGCGCTTGAGACCCAGTACTTC. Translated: CASSRTQGALETQYF.

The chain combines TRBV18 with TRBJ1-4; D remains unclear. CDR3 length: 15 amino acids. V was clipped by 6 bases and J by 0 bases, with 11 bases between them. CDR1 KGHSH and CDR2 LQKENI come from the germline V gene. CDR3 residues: CASSPDRSTNEKLFF. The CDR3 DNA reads TGTGCCAGCTCGCCAGACCGATCAACTAATGAAAAACTGTTTTTT.

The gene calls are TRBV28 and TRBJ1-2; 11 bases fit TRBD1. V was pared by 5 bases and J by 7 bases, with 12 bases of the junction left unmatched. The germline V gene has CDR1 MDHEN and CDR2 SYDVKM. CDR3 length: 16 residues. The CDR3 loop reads CASSLPSDRGRSGYTF. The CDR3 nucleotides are TGTGCCAGCAGTCTTCCCTCGGACAGGGGGCGAAGTGGCTACACCTTC.